The 30 T cell receptor beta chains reported below all come from one sample, sequenced in a study of regulatory T cells in long-lasting Graves disease. Documented time point: newly diagnosed GD, antithyroid drugs for less than 3 months. From PBMCs, RNA was extracted and then used to make the TCR library. Arm-PCR of CDR3 regions and iRepertoire HTBI primers were the basis on which TCR beta libraries were built. A single record per CDR3 protein comes from TCRdb applying MiXCR to the multiplex PCR reads. The sample shows 440,000 or so distinct CDR3 sequences, just under 15% of them seen only once. The data also belong to a second study, concerning T cells in Graves' hyperthyroidism and ophthalmopathy.

Specimen: peripheral blood mononuclear cells (PBMCs), collected at new diagnosis, from a patient treated with antithyroid drugs. All receptors derive from a woman aged 25 to 39 with Graves disease.

This clonotype was counted many times. The chain recombines TRBV20-1 with TRBJ2-2, with TRBD2 matching 10 bases. Germline trimming cut 5 bases from V and 2 bases from J; bases unmatched to any gene: 5. The CDR3 consists of 15 residues. Germline V gene lookup returns CDR1 DFQATT and CDR2 SNEGSKA (reference sequence). In nucleotides, the CDR3 is TGCAGTGCTTTAGCGGGAGGAGGAAACACCGGGGAGCTGTTTTTT. Its protein is CSALAGGGNTGELFF.

In this sample, this clonotype turned up a few times. The chain combines TRBV27 with TRBJ1-4, with TRBD1 as a possible D gene (5 bases). The CDR3 is 15 amino acids. Germline loops: CDR1 MNHEY, CDR2 SMNVEV (reference sequence). The V gene lost 3 bases and the J gene lost 4 bases, with 12 bases spanning the gap. The CDR3 DNA reads as TGTGCCAGCAGTTTGGCGCAGGGCCTTAATGAAAAACTGTTTTTT. This translates into CASSLAQGLNEKLFF.

This clonotype appeared many times. This sequence joins TRBV14 and TRBJ2-2; D is tentatively TRBD1 or TRBD2 (5 bases each). Germline loops: CDR1 SGHDN, CDR2 FVKESK. V was shortened by 5 bases and J by 3 bases, with 10 bases between the two germline ends. The CDR3 totals 14 residues. For the CDR3, the DNA is TGTGCCAGCAGCTCCGGGACCTACACCGGGGAGCTGTTTTTT. It codes for CASSSGTYTGELFF.

The V and J genes are TRBV28 and TRBJ1-2; 7 bases line up with TRBD1. This CDR3 contains 13 residues. Germline V lookup: CDR1 MDHEN, CDR2 SYDVKM. The V gene end was trimmed by 8 bases and the J gene end by 8 bases; junction bases not matched to a gene: 11. The CDR3 DNA is TGTGCCAGCGGCGGACAGGTTGGAAGAGGCTACACCTTC. Its protein product is CASGGQVGRGYTF.

The table lists this clonotype with many counts. The chain joins TRBV30 to TRBJ2-5; D possibly corresponds to TRBD2 (5 bases). Germline lookup yields CDR1 GTSNPN and CDR2 SVGIG (reference sequence). The CDR3 extends over 12 amino acids. V shed 4 bases and J shed 1 base, with 7 bases lying between them. CDR3 DNA: TGTGCCTGGACGGAGGTCCAAGAGACCCAGTACTTC. Translating gives CAWTEVQETQYF. The full variable domain, with the rest looked up from reference TRBV30 and TRBJ2-5, is SQTIHQWPATLVQPVGSPLSLECTVEGTSNPNLYWYRQAAGRGLQLLFYSVGIGQISSEVPQNLSASRPQDRQFILSSKKLLLSDSGFYLCAWTEVQETQYFGPGTRLLVL.

This sequence joins TRBV7-9 and TRBJ2-3, with 7 bases lining up with TRBD2. J was trimmed by 1 base and V by 0 bases; bases with no gene match: 13. Germline V lookup: CDR1 SEHNR, CDR2 FQNEAQ (reference sequence). The CDR3 has 19 residues. CDR3 protein: CASSLAGIGRQPGTDTQYF. CDR3 coding DNA: TGTGCCAGCAGCTTAGCGGGAATCGGGAGGCAGCCCGGCACAGATACGCAGTATTTT.

V is TRBV25-1 and J is TRBJ1-5, with a weak D call TRBD1 (5 bases). CDR3 length: 14 amino acids. Germline CDR1 reads MGHDK; CDR2 reads SYGVNS. Trimming stripped 1 base from V and 5 bases from J, with 9 bases between. The chain's CDR3 is CASSELDTDQPQHF. The CDR3 bases are TGTGCCAGCAGTGAATTGGACACTGATCAGCCCCAGCATTTT. The full variable domain, completed using reference TRBV25-1 and TRBJ1-5, is EADIYQTPRYLVIGTGKKITLECSQTMGHDKMYWYQQDPGMELHLIHYSYGVNSTEKGDLSSESTVSRIRTEHFPLTLESARPSHTSQYLCASSELDTDQPQHFGDGTRLSIL.

This chain links TRBV12-3 or TRBV12-4 with TRBJ1-5; no reliable D call. Trimming left V 6 bases short and J 4 bases short, with 19 bases between. The CDR3 totals 16 residues. The CDR3: CASSLSGGLGNQPQHF. The CDR3 nucleotides read TGTGCCAGCAGCCTCTCTGGAGGGTTGGGGAATCAGCCCCAGCATTTT.

A few counts support this clonotype. This chain uses TRBV15 with TRBJ2-1, with D hard to call. Trimming stripped 3 bases from V and 0 bases from J, with 9 bases between. The germline V gene encodes CDR1 LNHNV and CDR2 YYDKDF (reference sequence). CDR3 length: 15 residues. CDR3 bases: TGTGCCACCAGCAGCCCCACAGACTCCTACAATGAGCAGTTCTTC. Protein: CATSSPTDSYNEQFF.

This clonotype was recorded many times. The chain couples TRBV2 to TRBJ2-3; D is perhaps TRBD1 (7 bases). Deletions cut 6 bases from V and 4 bases from J, with 17 bases between. Per the germline V gene, CDR1 is SNHLY and CDR2 is FYNNEI. CDR3 length equals 15 residues. The CDR3 DNA is TGTGCCAGCAGCTCAGGGGGACTCAGCCCAGATACGCAGTATTTT. As protein: CASSSGGLSPDTQYF.

This clonotype showed up just a few times. The V and J genes are TRBV7-8 and TRBJ1-3, with 8 bases aligning to TRBD1. Germline V gene sequence: CDR1 SGHVS, CDR2 FQNEAQ. The CDR3 has 15 residues. J was trimmed by 4 bases and V by 5 bases; bases with no gene match: 7. DNA of the CDR3: TGTGCCAGCAGCATCTCCAGGGGGCTGGGAAACACCATATATTTT. Protein: CASSISRGLGNTIYF.

At least ten counts were recorded for this clonotype. The chain recombines TRBV11-2 with TRBJ2-1; D gene unclear. The CDR3 is 15 residues long. Per germline, CDR1 SGHAT and CDR2 FQNNGV. V lost 0 bases, J lost 4 bases, and 10 bases lay in between. The CDR3 sequence: CASSLDPASYNEQFF. The CDR3, as DNA: TGTGCCAGCAGCTTAGATCCAGCTTCGTACAATGAGCAGTTCTTC.

This clonotype came up many times. V is TRBV28 and J is TRBJ2-1; 8 nucleotides line up with TRBD2. Germline V gives CDR1 MDHEN, CDR2 SYDVKM. The CDR3 contains 15 residues. V lost 3 bases and J lost 8; bases outside the gene matches: 9. This CDR3 reads CASSFLREDSDEQFF. The CDR3 nucleotides are TGTGCCAGCAGTTTCTTGCGGGAGGATAGCGATGAGCAGTTCTTC.

This clonotype was observed a handful of times. With a much larger clone just one base away, this may be a read error. The chain has TRBV5-5 and TRBJ2-1; TRBD2 matches 8 bases. Trimming took 6 bases from V and 4 from J; bases not matched to a gene: 12. This CDR3 contains 16 residues. Germline CDR1 SGHKS, CDR2 YYEKEE (reference sequence). CDR3 protein: CASTTTGIAGYNEQFF. The CDR3 nucleotides are TGTGCCAGCACAACTACAGGGATAGCGGGATACAATGAGCAGTTCTTC.

This clonotype was counted between two and nine times. The V and J genes are TRBV29-1 and TRBJ2-1; 7 nucleotides match TRBD2. This CDR3 contains 13 residues. Looked up from germline, CDR1 is SQVTM and CDR2 is ANQGSEA. Trimming cost V 7 bases and J 5 bases; bases outside gene matches: 8. The CDR3 region has the DNA TGCAGCGCCTCTAGCGGAGCGAACAATGAGCAGTTCTTC. Residues: CSASSGANNEQFF.

At least ten counts were recorded for this clonotype. The rearrangement links TRBV2 to TRBJ1-1; tentative D call: TRBD1 (6 bases). Germline V lookup: CDR1 SNHLY, CDR2 FYNNEI. CDR3 length equals 12 residues. Trimming cost V 1 base and J 8 bases, with 8 bases left between them. CDR3 amino acids: CASSEGDKEAFF. The CDR3 nucleotides are TGTGCCAGCAGTGAAGGGGACAAGGAAGCTTTCTTT. Using reference TRBV2 and TRBJ1-1 for the parts outside the CDR3, the full variable domain is EPEVTQTPSHQVTQMGQEVILRCVPISNHLYFYWYRQILGQKVEFLVSFYNNEISEKSEIFDDQFSVERPDGSNFTLKIRSTKLEDSAMYFCASSEGDKEAFFGQGTRLTVV.

This clonotype has just a few counts. The chain joins TRBV5-4 to TRBJ2-7; 10 bases map to TRBD2. The germline V gene has CDR1 SGHNT and CDR2 YYREEE (reference sequence). V dropped 0 bases and J dropped 4; count of bases not matched to a gene: 7. The CDR3 sequence is 16 residues long. CDR3 nucleotides: TGTGCCAGCAGCTTGGAGAGCGGGAGGGCCGGGTACGAGCAGTACTTC. Protein sequence: CASSLESGRAGYEQYF.

This clonotype was counted at least ten times. V usage is TRBV20-1 and J usage is TRBJ2-5; no clear D. Germline CDR1 is DFQATT and CDR2 is SNEGSKA (reference sequence). Trimming cost V 2 bases and J 7 bases, with 14 bases left between them. The CDR3 sequence is 13 residues long. CDR3 in amino acids: CSARLRTSGTQYF. CDR3 sequence (DNA): TGCAGTGCTAGACTTCGGACGTCCGGGACCCAGTACTTC.

The V gene is TRBV6-1, the J gene TRBJ2-1; 8 nucleotides agree with TRBD2. The CDR3 loop spans 16 amino acids. Germline CDR1 and CDR2: MNHNS and SASEGT. With V trimmed by 7 bases and J by 6 bases, 14 bases remained unmatched. CDR3 amino acids: CASIMTGLAGPNEQFF. The CDR3 DNA sequence: TGTGCCAGCATTATGACGGGATTAGCGGGGCCCAATGAGCAGTTCTTC.

This clonotype was recorded a few times. This sequence joins TRBV20-1 and TRBJ2-5, with TRBD2 identical over 9 bases. CDR3 length equals 15 residues. CDR1 is DFQATT and CDR2 is SNEGSKA in the germline V gene (reference sequence). The V and J ends lost 0 bases and 5 bases, in that order; junction bases with no gene match: 7. DNA for the CDR3: TGCAGTGCTAGAGATCGGCGGGAGGGCCGGGAGACCCAGTACTTC. As protein: CSARDRREGRETQYF.

This clonotype occurred many times. The V gene is TRBV2, the J gene TRBJ2-1; TRBD2 aligns across 11 bases. This CDR3 has 16 residues. Losses at the gene ends were 2 bases for V and 7 bases for J; bases not matched to a gene: 7. Germline CDR1 reads SNHLY; CDR2 reads FYNNEI. The CDR3 nucleotides are TGTGCCAGCAGTGAATTGGTAGCGGGAGGGTTTAATGAGCAGTTCTTC. Translated, it gives CASSELVAGGFNEQFF.

At least ten counts were recorded for this clonotype. The chain links TRBV12-3 or TRBV12-4 to TRBJ1-3; weak D call: TRBD1 (6 bases). Trimming left V 10 bases short and J 10 bases short, with 17 bases between. The CDR3 runs 12 residues. The CDR3 here is CATNSGGLTIYF. CDR3 nucleotides: TGTGCCACCAACTCGGGGGGCCTGACCATATATTTT.

This clonotype was seen more than once but under ten times. The chain combines TRBV6-1 with TRBJ1-3; possible D gene TRBD1, 6 bases. CDR1 and CDR2 from the germline V gene are MNHNS and SASEGT. The CDR3 sequence is 13 residues long. Trimming took 6 bases from V and 2 from J, leaving 8 bases between them. The CDR3 DNA reads as TGTGCCAGCAGCTACAGGGCTGGAAACACCATATATTTT. Translated: CASSYRAGNTIYF.

V is TRBV4-1 and J is TRBJ1-1, with D perhaps TRBD1 (5 bases). This CDR3 has 14 amino acids. From germline, CDR1 is MGHRA and CDR2 YSYEKL. V shed 7 bases and J shed 0 bases, with 12 bases lying between them. The CDR3 DNA sequence: TGCGCCAGCAAATCAGGGTTCATGAACACTGAAGCTTTCTTT. Encoded protein: CASKSGFMNTEAFF.

This clonotype was counted ten times or more. The chain has TRBV6-1 and TRBJ2-5, with D possibly being TRBD1 or TRBD2 (5 bases each). V shed 6 bases and J shed 3 bases, with 35 bases lying between them. The CDR3 is 21 residues long. CDR1 is MNHNS and CDR2 is SASEGT in the germline V gene. CDR3 bases: TGTGCCAGCAGCCTACTCTATCGGGACCCAGCCCCTAGTGGGCCAAAAGAGACCCAGTACTTC. Encoded protein: CASSLLYRDPAPSGPKETQYF.

This clonotype was detected a few times. The chain has TRBV7-3 and TRBJ2-3; D perhaps matches TRBD2 (5 bases). Germline CDR1 reads SGHTA; CDR2 reads FQGTGA. The germline V and J ends were trimmed by 3 bases and 0 bases, with 13 bases remaining between them. The CDR3 runs to 16 residues. CDR3 DNA sequence: TGTGCCAGCAGCTTTGGACTTTGGAGTAGCACAGATACGCAGTATTTT. It codes for CASSFGLWSSTDTQYF.

As regards this clonotype: This probably arose from a read error, given a far larger clone one base away. This chain links TRBV28 with TRBJ2-1; TRBD2 agrees at 10 bases. V was pared by 5 bases and J by 10 bases, with 11 bases of the junction left unmatched. CDR3 length: 15 residues. Germline values: CDR1 MDHEN, CDR2 SYDVKM. CDR3 sequence: CASSLEREGPYEQFF. The CDR3 DNA follows: TGTGCCAGCAGTCTAGAGCGGGAGGGGCCCTACGAGCAGTTCTTC.

The rearrangement joins TRBV18 to TRBJ1-2; maybe TRBD1 (6 bases). Trimming pared 1 base from V and 4 bases from J, leaving 13 bases between. This CDR3 is 15 amino acids long. CDR1 is KGHSH, CDR2 LQKENI, per germline. The DNA for the CDR3 is TGTGCCAGCTCACCACTTGACAGGTCCGGCTATGGCTACACCTTC. Translation: CASSPLDRSGYGYTF.

This clonotype was observed a few times. The genes are TRBV6-2 or TRBV6-3 and TRBJ2-3, with D unclear. Trimming took 5 bases from V and 13 from J, leaving 13 bases between them. This CDR3 contains 11 residues. Germline V gives CDR1 MNHEY, CDR2 SVGEGT. CDR3 DNA sequence: TGTGCCAGCAGTACCGCAATGGTCGAGTATTTT. This codes for CASSTAMVEYF.

At least ten counts were recorded for this clonotype. The rearrangement links TRBV6-1 to TRBJ2-1; 7 bases agree with TRBD2. V was pared by 7 bases and J by 1 base, with 10 bases of the junction left unmatched. CDR3 length equals 16 residues. CDR1 and CDR2 (germline): MNHNS, SASEGT. CDR3 bases: TGTGCCAGCACCCTAAGGGCGGGAGAGTCCTACAATGAGCAGTTCTTC. It translates to CASTLRAGESYNEQFF.